The TCR beta chain described here comes from a study of cytomegalovirus exposure and HLA in healthy donors (dated by TCRdb to about 2017). Background on the whole study: In an earlier analysis of 450 to 750 of the donors, 276 Gb of sequence data and 117 million unique TCR beta sequences from approximately 180 million T cells were reported. The T cell repertoires of 550 to 850 subjects were profiled by immunosequencing and related to cytomegalovirus serostatus. To study patterns of TCR occurrence, a later analysis re-analyzed previously published TCR beta repertoires from around 660 donors and added high-resolution HLA genotyping. An early release covering around 630 HLA-typed donors comprised about 300 gigabases of sequencing data and around 80 million unique TCR sequences. An earlier analysis of 587 of the donors used high-throughput TCR beta sequencing to judge whether each TCR beta V gene segment behaved as functional or pseudogenic. Alongside the repertoire data, information on donor age, sex, ethnicity and CMV serostatus was compiled. Rather than drawing on any new phenotypic data, the later analysis identified candidate immune exposures from TCR beta sequences and the way those sequences occurred across donors. Every discovery cohort repertoire had been produced on one sequencing platform. Along with the approximately 650-subject first cohort, a separate validation cohort of around 110 different subjects was used. The study aimed to test whether cataloging public T cell receptors could reveal signatures of past pathogen exposure. Genome-wide SNP genotypes for about 55% of the roughly 670 donors were used in a later genetic analysis, which treated that subset as a discovery cohort. Four or five DR-DQ haplotypes were handled as single units for association and clustering because linkage in the cohort was strong. On average, around 200,000 unique TCR beta nucleotide sequences were sequenced per donor among 398 genotyped donors of the cohort, with approximately 18% of those sequences being non-productive. Typing coverage varied by locus: roughly 629-630 donors for A, B, C, DRB1 and DQB1; roughly 510 for DQA1; around 570 for DPA1; roughly 450 for DPB1. HLA typing included class I and class II loci at four-digit resolution. Of the 350 to 400 genotyped donors, over 65% fell in the genetic ancestry cluster associated with self-reported Caucasian donors. The study combined high-throughput TCR immunosequencing, statistical association of individual TCRs with disease status, and machine learning to predict cytomegalovirus infection status. The research as a whole found: The presence/absence analyses assumed that sequencing depth was roughly uniform across donors, and that assumption may not be true. Correlated functional status among segregating V segments might be attributable to linkage disequilibrium, but an unknown experimental factor could not be ruled out. In a later genetic analysis, a missense DCLRE1C variant was associated with V-gene and J-gene trimming of TCR beta chains, and the association was replicated in an independent cohort. Specific HLA alleles were associated with over 15,000 TCR beta sequences at a false discovery rate of 0.05 in a later analysis. According to the authors, the approach could potentially be generalized to other disease states and immunological phenotypes. Because counts were too low, 15 to 20 rarely observed V segments, including chromosome 9 orphons, were left out of the earlier analysis of 500 to 650 of the donors. A later analysis reported that several top co-occurrence clusters appeared linked to parvovirus B19, influenza, CMV and Epstein-Barr virus. CMV serostatus was the only immune exposure information available for the cohort. Because HLA typing was missing for some donors at each locus, association tests included only the typed subset. A group of highly shared sequence variants was considered likely to be a technical artifact of the sequencing pipeline. Most TCR sequences were observed very rarely across donors, whereas some public TCRs were present in many individuals. Three of the identified cytomegalovirus-associated TCR beta chains were confirmed in vitro to be specific for cytomegalovirus antigens. Cytomegalovirus status was reported to be diagnosed by the classifier with high specificity and sensitivity in both the original and validation cohorts. According to a later analysis, TCR association rates differed among HLA loci, with DRB1 alleles showing the most associated TCRs and HLA-C alleles showing the fewest. The study gave a list of more than 150 TCR beta chains associated with cytomegalovirus. Some IMGT-functional V segments, including TRBV6-2 and TRBV6-3, could not be distinguished by the 87-base-pair reads and were therefore excluded. An earlier analysis of 587 of the donors showed that most TCR beta V segments appeared in productive rearrangements either about 87% or about 30% of the time, which broadly matched IMGT annotations. In a later genetic analysis, fewer N-insertions in productive TCRs were reported among donors in an Asian-associated ancestry cluster than the 666-donor mean. A further reported finding was that TCR beta sequences accurately predicted the HLA-A and HLA-B alleles for most subjects in the first cohort. A later analysis found that HLA-associated TCR beta chains were more clonally expanded and had lower generation probabilities than equally common non-associated chains. Only TCR beta chains were sequenced in this cohort, and the absence of alpha or paired-chain data limited detectable features. According to a later analysis, most CMV-associated TCR beta chains appeared to be HLA-restricted, and the HLA associations seemed to be driven largely by CMV exposure. Assigning TCR associations to individual alleles was difficult when HLA alleles, especially DR and DQ, strongly co-occurred.

The cohort was made up of several hundred healthy bone marrow donors. Cohort members were all nominally healthy when sampled, although unrecorded immune exposures were likely present. The donor was CMV seropositive and belonged to the group of 250 to 300 seropositive cohort members. A peripheral blood sample was provided by each donor, and peripheral blood mononuclear cells were used for TCR beta sequencing. The Qiagen DNeasy Blood Extraction Kit was used to extract genomic DNA from the blood cell samples. About this clone: Its target antigen remains unknown. Qualities for individual bases were not recorded, and no much larger clone is one base off.

Receptors were amplified or captured by the immunoSEQ multiplex PCR assay. For the multiplex PCR, a mixture combining 60 forward primers for TCR Vbeta segments and 13 reverse primers for TCR Jbeta segments was used. A multiplex PCR assay on genomic DNA amplified the CDR3 region of rearranged TCR beta genes. The amplified TCR beta libraries were sequenced on the Illumina HiSeq System as 87-base-pair reads. Processing in the source paper ran as follows. A later analysis counted about 80 million unique TCR beta chains across the 650 to 700 repertoires, and 10 million to 11 million of these chains were shared by at least two donors. Raw reads were error-corrected and collapsed into unique sequences with a nearest-neighbor algorithm that merged closely related sequences to remove PCR and sequencing errors. V, D and J gene segments were assigned by aligning CDR3 sequences to IMGT reference sequences. For a sequence to be retained, a match of at least six nucleotides to both a V gene segment and a J gene segment was required. A rearrangement was called productive if the CDR3 had no stop codons and remained in frame with V and J, and every other rearrangement was called non-productive. CDR3 was defined by IMGT convention, running from the second conserved V-encoded cysteine to the conserved J-encoded phenylalanine. In an earlier analysis of roughly 580 of the donors, sequences lacking an unambiguous match to a single V gene segment were excluded. In an earlier analysis of a few hundred of the donors, V segments were called functional above 56.7% productive rearrangements and were called segregating when the between-donor standard deviation exceeded 5%. A statistical classification framework was built to diagnose cytomegalovirus status from the catalog of TCR beta chain sequences. A later analysis assigned V and J genes by comparing TCR nucleotide sequences with IMGT/GENE-DB human TR gene sequences. Using the TCRdist pipeline, a later analysis assigned CDR3 sequences along with most-parsimonious VDJ recombination scenarios. A later analysis defined each TCR beta chain by its CDR3 amino acid sequence plus V-gene family, and excluded reads lacking a unique V-gene family. To address suspected cross-contamination and a sequencing artifact, a later analysis removed some 620 highly shared, low-generation-probability nucleotide sequences. In a later analysis, a clonal expansion index for each public chain was calculated from normalized within-repertoire ranks of inferred template counts. In a later analysis, generation probabilities were computed with a VDJ recombination model fitted to out-of-frame rearrangements, and the resulting probabilities were checked against IGoR. In a later analysis, TCR-TCR, TCR-HLA and TCR-CMV co-occurrence was scored with hypergeometric tests, and a repertoire-size bias correction was applied to TCR pairs. To estimate false discovery rates, a later analysis permuted the HLA or CMV assignments 20 times. In a later analysis, co-occurring TCRs were grouped using DBSCAN, and TCRdist sequence similarity was added for clustering within HLA-allele-positive subsets. Co-occurrence clustering excluded repertoires with fewer than 30,000 or more than 120,000 public chains, plus five with anomalous nucleotide sharing. TCRdb limited this immuneACCESS table to in-frame rearrangements with V and J called. A share of clones is missing; checked studies link under half to unresolved V genes, and the rest is unexplained. That table furnishes V, J and clone size, whereas the DNA furnished D and trimming. Across this sample there are around 95,000 clones, with approximately 82% seen only once. The top ten constitute under 4.5% of the sample.

The cysteine opens and the phenylalanine closes a CDR3 of 14 amino acids. Just the 42-base CDR3 DNA is kept, in frame starting at base 1. The germline V gene supplies CDR1 SQVTM and CDR2 ANQGSEA. Trimmed from V: 7 bases; trimmed from J: 4 bases; junction bases lacking a gene match: 10. The material sequenced was PBMCs. The TCR was taken from a female donor in good health and CMV-seropositive. The rearrangement combines TRBV29-1 with TRBJ1-3; a stretch of 7 junction bases matches TRBD1. Read as DNA, the sequence is TGCAGCGCAGCGCCGACAGGGTCCGGAAACACCATATATTTT. It translates to CSAAPTGSGNTIYF.